This paragraph reports one T cell receptor beta chain. This clone showed up just a few times. Its target antigen remains unknown. No base qualities exist here, and no much larger clone lies one base off it. Each donor gave one peripheral blood draw, roughly 0.11 L on average, collected into heparinised tubes. Using a panel that included CD45RO, CCR7, CD25, CD127, CD95 and CD27, naive, central memory, regulatory and stem cell-like memory CD4+ T cells were sorted on a BD FACSAria II. Purity was above 95% for every sorted population. Right away, PBMCs were isolated by Lymphoprep density gradient centrifugation and were stained directly, with no culture step. So that batch effects would be minimized, each experiment stained and sorted samples in pairs, pairing one healthy donor with one patient. The sample belongs to a study of beta chain features in type 1 diabetes (dated 2018 in TCRdb). For the wider study: Mean age, gender distribution, total cell number and subset yield were not different between patients and healthy donors. A total of 100 million to 140 million sorted cells were examined across all samples, and the number of cells per subset was strongly correlated with RNA yield. In the study, TCRB repertoires of sorted circulating CD4+ T cell subsets from recently diagnosed type 1 diabetes patients were compared with those of matched healthy donors. Naive and central memory subsets were obtained from all 30 or so donors, but regulatory and stem cell-like memory subsets were isolated from only 8 patients and roughly 8 healthy donors.

The study at large found these results: At VDJ recombination sites, type 1 diabetes patients had fewer insertions and more deleted nucleotides, which implies abnormalities in thymic rearrangement. Type 1 diabetes patients showed a moderate but significant shortening of TCRB CDR3 length in all four CD4+ subsets. The naive, central memory and regulatory TCRB repertoires appeared to resemble one another more closely among patients than among healthy donors. Because the HLA sub-analyses included only small numbers of individuals, any influence of HLA type on TCRB rearrangement was left unresolved. PCR might favor shorter templates, but patient and control samples were amplified and corrected together, so any skew would affect both groups equally. Sequencing cDNA rather than genomic DNA could over-represent highly expressing activated cells, although activation and CD3 levels did not differ between groups.

Taken from the germline V gene, the CDR1 and CDR2 loops are SGDLS and YYNGEE. V loses 0 bases of germline sequence and J loses 5 bases, and the interval between the two ends is 14 bases. The CDR3 measures 15 amino acids from cysteine to phenylalanine. The entry retains the CDR3 DNA only, 45 bases that are in frame from base 1. The High Capacity cDNA Reverse Transcription Kit was used to reverse transcribe all of the isolated RNA, meaning that expressed TCRB transcripts were what got sequenced. Deep immunoSEQ sequencing was performed on naive, central memory and regulatory T cell samples, with an average of approximately 4 million total reads per sample. Sorted cells were lysed in RLT buffer, and RNA was extracted using DNase-treated RNeasy Micro or Mini kits according to cell number. Each cell subset was processed separately to prevent cross-contamination, with patient and healthy donor samples processed together. The immunoSEQ multiplex PCR was used to amplify TCRB sequences from cDNA, generating 87-bp fragments that spanned the CDR3 region. Sequencing of the amplicons was done on the Illumina HiSeq platform. The published analysis was carried out like this. PCR bias was corrected computationally using synthetic template baselines, and reads within Hamming distance 2 were collapsed, with unmergeable singletons discarded. Reads were aligned against IMGT so that V, D and J genes, CDR3 length and insertions or deletions at six rearrangement sites could be assigned. Within each subset, clonotype counts were normalized to sorted cell number, after which true diversity and Gini coefficients were computed with the tcR R package. The overlap coefficient, calculated on TCRB nucleotide sequences, was used to quantify repertoire sharing. Out-of-frame TCRB sequences from naive cells were analyzed as a proxy for the pre-selection repertoire. Entries here come from immuneACCESS through TCRdb and include only in-frame sequences with V and J called. Some clones fail to appear in such tables; in the studies checked, an unresolved V gene covers under half of the shortfall, and the cause of the remainder is unknown. V, J and clone size are those of that table, while D and trimming were read from the DNA. The sample records 250,000 to 350,000 clones, around 10% of which are singletons. 0.015% of the sample is in the top ten clones.

Sequencing was performed on naive CD4+ T cells from blood. The sample's cell subset or site label is to be understood as: true naive CD4+ T cells. The chain is assembled from TRBV9 and TRBJ2-5; perhaps TRBD2 is the D gene, with 5 bases matching. The TCR comes from a woman aged 25 to 45 in good health. The encoded CDR3 is CASSVEDGIWETQYF. Here is the DNA: TGTGCCAGCAGCGTAGAGGACGGGATTTGGGAGACCCAGTACTTC.